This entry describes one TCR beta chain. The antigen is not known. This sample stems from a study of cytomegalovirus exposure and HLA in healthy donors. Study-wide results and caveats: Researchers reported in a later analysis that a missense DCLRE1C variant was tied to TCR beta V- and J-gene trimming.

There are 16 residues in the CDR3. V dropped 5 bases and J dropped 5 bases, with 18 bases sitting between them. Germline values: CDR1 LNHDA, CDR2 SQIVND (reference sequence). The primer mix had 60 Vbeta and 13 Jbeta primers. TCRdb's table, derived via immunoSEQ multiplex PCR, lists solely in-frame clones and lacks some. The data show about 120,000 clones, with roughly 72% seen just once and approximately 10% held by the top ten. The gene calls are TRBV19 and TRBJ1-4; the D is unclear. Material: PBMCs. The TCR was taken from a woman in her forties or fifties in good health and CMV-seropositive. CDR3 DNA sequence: TGTGCCAGTAGTTCTCGTACTAACAATCGAAATGAAAAACTGTTTTTT. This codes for CASSSRTNNRNEKLFF.